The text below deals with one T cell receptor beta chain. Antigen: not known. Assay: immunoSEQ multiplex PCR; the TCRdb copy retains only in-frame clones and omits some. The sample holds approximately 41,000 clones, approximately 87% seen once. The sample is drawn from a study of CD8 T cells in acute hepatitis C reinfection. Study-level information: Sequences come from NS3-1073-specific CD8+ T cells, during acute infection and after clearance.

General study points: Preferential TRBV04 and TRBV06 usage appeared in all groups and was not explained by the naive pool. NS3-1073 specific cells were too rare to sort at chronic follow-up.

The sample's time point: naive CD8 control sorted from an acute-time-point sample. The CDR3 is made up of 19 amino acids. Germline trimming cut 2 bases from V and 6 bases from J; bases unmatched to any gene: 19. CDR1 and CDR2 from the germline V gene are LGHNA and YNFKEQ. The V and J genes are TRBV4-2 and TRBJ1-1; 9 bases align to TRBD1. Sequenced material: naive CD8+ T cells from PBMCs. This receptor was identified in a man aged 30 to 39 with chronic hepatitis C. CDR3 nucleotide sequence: TGTGCCAGCAGCCAAATGACAGGGGGTTCTTTTTCGTTTGTCTCTGAAGCTTTCTTT. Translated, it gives CASSQMTGGSFSFVSEAFF.